This T cell receptor (beta chain) was documented in a study of T cell repertoires in cytomegalovirus infection (dated by TCRdb to between 2018 and 2020). Concerning the study at large: Alongside well-studied HLA-B-restricted epitopes, the peptide stimulations were aimed at recently identified HLA-C-restricted CMV epitopes, whose presentation resists viral immunomodulation. Donor HLA type was relevant to the analysis, as public TCR beta signatures indicated carriage of CMV infection together with the matching HLA type. On the study overall, not on this receptor specifically: In both this cohort and an independent approximately 370-donor cohort, the cumulative frequency of public TCR beta family members distinguished carriers of CMV infection plus the relevant HLA type. The ex vivo response was dominated by HLA-C-restricted CMV-specific TCR beta clonotypes, and the single most frequent clonotype in two of eight donors was supplied by these HLA-C-restricted clonotypes.

The sequencer listed for this sample is Illumina HiSeq 1500. TCRdb took the public reads, trimmed them with fastp at Q25, ran MiXCR for clone calling and kept in-frame beta chains. Rows merge per CDR3 protein into single entries with the most common DNA and genes. In this sample the table shows roughly 920,000 distinct CDR3 sequences, around a third of which occur a single time. About an eighth of the sample is held by the ten biggest clonotypes. The germline V gene (reference sequence) specifies PRHDT as CDR1 and FYEKMQ as CDR2. Deletion took 6 bases off V and 9 bases off J, with a span of 9 bases between the germline ends. The CDR3 runs 11 amino acids, cysteine and phenylalanine included. This entry keeps only the CDR3 DNA: 33 bases, framed from base 1. The treatment or condition tag for this specimen amounts to: in vitro stimulation with specific CMV peptide epitopes to enrich CMV-specific T cells.

As regards this clonotype: Its antigen is currently not known. One base away there is no much larger clone; base qualities are not given.

The rearrangement combines TRBV13 with TRBJ2-1; TRBD2 is a possible D gene, resting on 5 matching bases. The sequence came from a human donor in good health (CMV status not recorded). Some clones in this sample may be carry-over from other donors' samples. Sequences were derived from cultured CD8+ T cells from PBMCs, sampled from culture after CMV antigen stimulation. The CDR3 reads as follows: CASSPRGEQFF. The DNA sequence is TGTGCCAGCAGTCCACGGGGTGAGCAGTTCTTC.